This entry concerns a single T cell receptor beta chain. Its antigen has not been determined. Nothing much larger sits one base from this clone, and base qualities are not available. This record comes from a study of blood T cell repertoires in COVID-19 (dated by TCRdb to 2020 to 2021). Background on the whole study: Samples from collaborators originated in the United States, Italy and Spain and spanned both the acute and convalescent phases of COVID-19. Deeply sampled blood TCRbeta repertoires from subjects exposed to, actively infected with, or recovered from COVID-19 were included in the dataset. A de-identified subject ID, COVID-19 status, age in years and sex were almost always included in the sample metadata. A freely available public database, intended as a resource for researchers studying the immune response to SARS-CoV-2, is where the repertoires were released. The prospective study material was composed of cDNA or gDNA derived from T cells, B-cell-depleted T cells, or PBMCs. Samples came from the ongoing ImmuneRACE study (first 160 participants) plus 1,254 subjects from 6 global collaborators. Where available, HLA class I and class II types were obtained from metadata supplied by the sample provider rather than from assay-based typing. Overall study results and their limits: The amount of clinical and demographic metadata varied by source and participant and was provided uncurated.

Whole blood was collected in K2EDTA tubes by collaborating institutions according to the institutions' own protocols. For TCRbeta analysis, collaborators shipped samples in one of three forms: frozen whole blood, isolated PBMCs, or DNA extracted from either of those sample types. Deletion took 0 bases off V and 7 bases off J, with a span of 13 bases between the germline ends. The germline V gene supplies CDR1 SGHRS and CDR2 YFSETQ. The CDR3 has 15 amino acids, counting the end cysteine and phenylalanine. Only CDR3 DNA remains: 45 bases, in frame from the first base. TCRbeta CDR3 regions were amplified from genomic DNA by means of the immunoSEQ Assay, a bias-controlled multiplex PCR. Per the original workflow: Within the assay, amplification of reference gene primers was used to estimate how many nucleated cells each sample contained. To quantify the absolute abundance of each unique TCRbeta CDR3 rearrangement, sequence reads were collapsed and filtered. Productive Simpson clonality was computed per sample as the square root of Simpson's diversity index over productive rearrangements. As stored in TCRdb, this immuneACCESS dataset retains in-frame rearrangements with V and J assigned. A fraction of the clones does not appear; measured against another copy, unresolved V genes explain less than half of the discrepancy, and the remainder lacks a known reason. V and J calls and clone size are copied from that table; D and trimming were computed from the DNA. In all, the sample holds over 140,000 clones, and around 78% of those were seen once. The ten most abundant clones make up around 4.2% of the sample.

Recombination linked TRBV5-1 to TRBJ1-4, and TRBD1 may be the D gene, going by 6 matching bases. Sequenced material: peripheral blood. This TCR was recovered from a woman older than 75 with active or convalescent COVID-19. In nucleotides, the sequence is TGCGCCAGCAGCTTGGAAGGGGGATCGAGTGAAAAACTGTTTTTT. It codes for CASSLEGGSSEKLFF.